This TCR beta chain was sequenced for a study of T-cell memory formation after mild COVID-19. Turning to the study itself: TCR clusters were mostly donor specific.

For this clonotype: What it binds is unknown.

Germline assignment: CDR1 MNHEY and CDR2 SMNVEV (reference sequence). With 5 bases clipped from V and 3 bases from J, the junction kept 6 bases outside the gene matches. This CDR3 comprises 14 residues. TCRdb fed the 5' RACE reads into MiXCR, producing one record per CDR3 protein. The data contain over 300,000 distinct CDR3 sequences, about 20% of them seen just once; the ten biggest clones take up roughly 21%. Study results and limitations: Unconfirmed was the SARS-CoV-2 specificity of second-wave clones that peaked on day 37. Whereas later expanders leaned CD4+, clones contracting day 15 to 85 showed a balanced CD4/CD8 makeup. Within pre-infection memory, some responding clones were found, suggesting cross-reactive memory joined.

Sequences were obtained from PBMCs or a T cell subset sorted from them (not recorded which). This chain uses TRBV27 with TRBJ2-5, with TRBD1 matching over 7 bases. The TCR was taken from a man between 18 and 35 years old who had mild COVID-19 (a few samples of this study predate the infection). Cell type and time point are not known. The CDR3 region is CASSPLDRKETQYF. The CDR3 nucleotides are TGTGCCAGCAGTCCCTTGGACAGGAAAGAGACCCAGTACTTC.